This is a list of T cell receptor beta chains from one sample in a study of CD8+ T cells in alopecia areata. Data came from immunoSEQ multiplex PCR; TCRdb stores just in-frame clones and leaves some out. In the table there are fewer than 250,000 clones, 35% to 45% of which are singletons. The sample consisted of CD4+ T cells sorted from blood, taken at approximately week 30, from a patient treated with tofacitinib. The receptors stem from a human donor with alopecia areata. Each CDR3 is given with its conserved first and last residue.

16,TRBJ2-7,TRBV7-9,CASSQPPDRTTYEQYF
12,TRBJ1-5,TRBV30,CAWSVRDQPQHF
15,TRBJ2-5,TRBV7-9,CASSLVLGQQETQYF
14,TRBJ2-1,TRBV19,CASGSQGPYNEQFF
13,TRBJ2-7,TRBV10-3,CAISEMVGGEQYF
13,TRBJ1-1,TRBV7-9,CASSLGSGTEAFF
12,TRBJ2-7,TRBV6-5,CASSSQAYEQYF
15,TRBJ2-5,TRBV7-2,CASSYSWGGFETQYF
13,TRBJ1-6,TRBV27,CASRGSLNSPLHF
15,TRBJ2-1,TRBV7-9,CASSGTGGGNNEQFF
15,TRBJ2-3,TRBV11-2,CASSLSTSGTDTQYF
16,TRBJ2-5,TRBV5-4,CASSLEGTGAQETQYF
16,TRBJ2-7,TRBV7-6,CASSSPISAGGYEQYF
13,TRBJ1-2,TRBV30,CAWSRTGNYGYTF
15,TRBJ2-2,TRBV19,CASSSPYPNTGELFF
12,TRBJ1-2,TRBV9,CASGGAKAGYTF
14,TRBJ2-3,TRBV6-5,CASRSAGYTDTQYF
15,TRBJ2-3,TRBV5-1,CASSLALADTDTQYF
12,TRBJ2-1,TRBV5-6,CASSRGGNEQFF
15,TRBJ1-4,TRBV5-4,CASSLAGTHNEKLFF
19,TRBJ2-3,TRBV27,CASRGTRLGPGARTDTQYF
13,TRBJ1-5,TRBV6-1,CASSGQGGQPQHF
15,TRBJ1-2,TRBV5-1,CASSYWDRGSYGYTF
11,TRBJ2-5,TRBV18,CASFQSETQYF
17,TRBJ2-7,TRBV9,CASSVEGTHLYSYEQYF
15,TRBJ1-1,TRBV7-3,CASSPTGWYSTEAFF
19,TRBJ2-1,TRBV2,CASKPWGVTSGRDHNEQFF
16,TRBJ1-5,TRBV6-6,CASSYSIGVGNQPQHF
13,TRBJ1-1,TRBV29-1,CSVQRTGDTEAFF
16,TRBJ1-4,TRBV7-8,CASSLGSLGSGEKLFF
14,TRBJ2-5,TRBV29-1,CSVAPRDREKTQYF
15,TRBJ1-5,TRBV7-9,CASSLGDDRIQPQHF
16,TRBJ2-7,TRBV7-9,CASSSTRKRGFYEQYF
14,TRBJ1-5,TRBV5-1,CASHPGEGVQPQHF
13,TRBJ1-5,TRBV6-5,CASSYSNLGPQHF
17,TRBJ2-7,TRBV14,CASSQDLSPGYSYEQYF
16,TRBJ2-1,TRBV7-2,CASSPLLAGPYNEQFF
17,TRBJ2-2,TRBV27,CASSSEQGPVRTGELFF
12,TRBJ2-7,TRBV13,CASSRREGGQYF
14,TRBJ2-7,TRBV2,CASMEGRSSYEQYF
11,TRBJ1-5,TRBV6-5,CASSYSRDQHF
13,TRBJ1-1,TRBV7-3,CASSSSTATEAFF
15,TRBJ1-1,TRBV29-1,CSVERAGGMNTEAFF
14,TRBJ1-1,TRBV9,CASSVLTSGGEAFF
16,TRBJ1-1,TRBV25-1,CASSELTSRTGLEAFF
12,TRBJ1-2,TRBV5-6,CASSFTDHGYTF
11,TRBJ1-1,TRBV20-1,CSALRDTEAFF
14,TRBJ1-2,TRBV5-1,CASSPTGQNYGYTF
15,TRBJ1-1,TRBV6-1,CASSENGPLGTEAFF
15,TRBJ2-7,TRBV6-5,CASSYSKQGAYEQYF